This T cell receptor beta chain was retrieved from a study of blood T cell repertoires in COVID-19. Study at large: Sites in the United States, Italy and Spain provided acute and convalescent COVID-19 samples. Sample material is recorded as cDNA or gDNA derived from T cells, B-cell-depleted T cells, or PBMCs.

The CDR3 extends over 14 amino acids. The V end lost 2 bases, the J end lost 3 bases, and 8 bases lay between the germline ends. Germline lookup yields CDR1 PRHDT and CDR2 FYEKMQ (reference sequence). Original analysis: Amplifying reference gene primers gave estimates of nucleated cell counts. This table comes from immunoSEQ multiplex PCR, and its TCRdb copy is limited to in-frame clones, with some not included. The D gene and trimming were derived from the DNA, and the V and J assignments and clone size from that table. The sample consists of around 250,000 clones, around nine tenths of them appearing once. This clone came up once.

The chain carries TRBV13 and TRBJ1-5; D is possibly TRBD1 (5 bases). The receptor was isolated from a woman aged 55-70 years who had recovered from COVID-19. The specimen sequenced was peripheral blood. CDR3 loop: CASSLSGPNQPQHF. The CDR3 DNA is TGTGCCAGCAGCTTATCAGGGCCCAATCAGCCCCAGCATTTT.